These 27 T cell receptor beta chains were sequenced from one sample in a study of blood T cells in healthy people across ages. Then a second PCR, running roughly 7 to 11 cycles, was carried out with a sample-barcoded 5' primer and a J-beta primer mix. TCRdb analysed the 5' RACE reads with MiXCR anew, one entry per CDR3 protein. The data contain around 1,000,000 distinct CDR3 sequences, approximately 26% of them singletons. These same data were also listed under a study on T cells of mothers and their children.

The sequencing input was blood. Receptor source: a girl aged 2 to 10 in good health.

In regard to this clonotype: A read error may produce the germline difference seen at one junction end. The rearrangement uses TRBV14 and TRBJ2-4; no clear D gene. The CDR3 runs to 13 residues. Germline CDR1 reads SGHDN; CDR2 reads FVKESK. CDR3 protein: CASRDPTKDIQYF. In DNA form, the CDR3 reads TGTGCCAGCAGGGACCCGACCAAAGACATTCAGTACTTC.

The gene calls are TRBV7-9 and TRBJ1-2; 9 nucleotides align to TRBD1. Germline assignment: CDR1 SEHNR and CDR2 FQNEAQ (reference sequence). This CDR3 contains 15 residues. V shed 6 bases, J shed 2 bases, and the junction held 7 bases outside the gene matches. The CDR3 sequence is CASRQTGGQNYGYTF. For the CDR3, the DNA is TGTGCCAGCAGACAAACAGGGGGCCAGAACTATGGCTACACCTTC.

J is TRBJ1-5 and V is TRBV12-3 or TRBV12-4; the match to TRBD1 covers 9 bases. CDR3 length: 15 residues. The V segment lost 6 bases and the J segment 3 bases; nucleotides outside the gene matches: 6. CDR3 sequence: CASSPRDRVNQPQHF. The CDR3 nucleotides are TGTGCCAGCAGCCCCCGGGACAGGGTCAATCAGCCCCAGCATTTT.

The J gene is TRBJ1-1, the V gene TRBV29-1; D is unresolved. Looked up from germline, CDR1 is SQVTM and CDR2 is ANQGSEA. Trimming cost V 4 bases and J 4 bases, with 7 bases left between them. The CDR3 loop spans 11 amino acids. The CDR3 sequence: CSVGGGTEAFF. In DNA form, the CDR3 reads TGCAGCGTTGGAGGAGGCACTGAAGCTTTCTTT.

The rearrangement links TRBV7-9 to TRBJ1-1, with D unclear. The V end lost 5 bases, the J end lost 1 base, and 11 bases lay between the germline ends. Germline V CDR1 and CDR2: SEHNR, FQNEAQ (reference sequence). The CDR3 extends over 14 amino acids. CDR3 sequence: CASSPRDGNTEAFF. The CDR3 DNA reads TGTGCCAGCAGCCCTCGAGACGGGAACACTGAAGCTTTCTTT.

This clonotype appeared a few times. J is TRBJ1-1 and V is TRBV9; D gene uncertain. CDR3 length equals 13 residues. V lost 2 bases to trimming and J lost 0 bases, with 5 bases between them. Germline V gene data show CDR1 as SGDLS and CDR2 as YYNGEE. The CDR3 here is CASSVLVNTEAFF. The CDR3 bases are TGTGCCAGCAGCGTTTTAGTGAACACTGAAGCTTTCTTT.

This clonotype was seen more than once but under ten times. The chain uses TRBV6-4 and TRBJ1-2, with D perhaps matching TRBD1 (5 bases). Germline assignment: CDR1 MRHNA and CDR2 SNTAGT. This CDR3 is 14 amino acids long. V was clipped by 7 bases and J by 4 bases, with 16 bases between them. This chain's CDR3 is CASNRIRTLYGYTF. The CDR3 nucleotides are TGTGCCAGCAATCGCATTAGGACACTCTATGGCTACACCTTC.

V gene TRBV4-3 combines with J gene TRBJ2-5; D ambiguous. The CDR3 runs 14 residues. Trimming took 1 base from V and 4 from J, leaving 10 bases between them. From germline, CDR1 is LGHNA and CDR2 YSLEER. CDR3 loop: CASSQGAPGETQYF. CDR3 nucleotides: TGCGCCAGCAGCCAAGGGGCCCCGGGAGAGACCCAGTACTTC.

The chain is built from TRBV18 and TRBJ2-7; D unresolved. The CDR3 has 12 amino acids. Trimming removed 8 bases at V and 2 bases at J, with 10 bases between. Looked up from germline, CDR1 is KGHSH and CDR2 is LQKENI. The CDR3 nucleotides read TGTGCCAGCGCAGCCCTCCCCTACGAGCAGTACTTC. The encoded protein is CASAALPYEQYF.

This clonotype was picked up many times. One junction end disagrees with the germline gene, perhaps due to a read error. J is TRBJ2-7 and V is TRBV7-9; TRBD2 matches 8 bases. In germline, CDR1 is SEHNR, CDR2 FQNEAQ (reference sequence). The CDR3 loop spans 13 amino acids. CDR3 sequence reads: CASSSGGGYEQYF. CDR3 nucleotide sequence: TGTGCTAGCAGCTCGGGGGGGGGCTACGAGCAGTACTTC.

This clonotype occurred a few times. The chain links TRBV29-1 to TRBJ2-1; D possibly uses TRBD1 or TRBD2 (5 bases each). This CDR3 region has 13 residues. Germline V gene sequence: CDR1 SQVTM, CDR2 ANQGSEA. Trimming took off 4 bases at V and 6 bases at J, with 13 bases between the two ends. CDR3 residues: CSVVPVRGNEQFF. Written as DNA, the CDR3 is TGCAGCGTTGTGCCCGTGAGGGGCAATGAGCAGTTCTTC.

This clonotype turned up a few times. CDR3 nucleotide sequence: TGCGCCAGCAGCCAAGCCTTGACAGGGTATACGGATGAAAAACTGTTTTTT. Protein: CASSQALTGYTDEKLFF. The chain recombines TRBV4-1 with TRBJ1-4, with 7 bases identical to TRBD1. From germline, CDR1 is MGHRA and CDR2 YSYEKL. The V gene end was trimmed by 1 base and the J gene end by 6 bases; junction bases not matched to a gene: 11. The CDR3 loop spans 17 amino acids.

The gene calls are TRBV15 and TRBJ1-3, with D unresolved. V gave up 4 bases and J gave up 1 base, with 5 bases separating them. This CDR3 has 13 amino acids. Germline V gene lookup returns CDR1 LNHNV and CDR2 YYDKDF (reference sequence). CDR3 sequence (DNA): TGTGCCACCAGCACCCGGTCTGGAAACACCATATATTTT. Translation gives CATSTRSGNTIYF.

The chain is built from TRBV21-1 and TRBJ1-2. TRBV21-1 is a pseudogene locus. The CDR3 sequence is 14 residues long. The chain's CDR3 is CASTKGRNWAGYTF. The CDR3, as DNA: TGTGCCAGCACCAAGGGTAGGAACTGGGCCGGCTACACCTTC.

In its sample, this clonotype was seen a few times. This rearrangement joins TRBV25-1 to TRBJ2-1, with 8 bases identical to TRBD1. The CDR3 has 12 residues. Germline-derived CDR1 and CDR2 are MGHDK and SYGVNS. V gave up 8 bases and J gave up 7 bases; unmatched junction bases: 4. CDR3 sequence reads: CASAGQVNEQFF. CDR3 coding DNA: TGTGCCAGCGCGGGACAGGTAAATGAGCAGTTCTTC. The full variable domain, in which reference TRBV25-1 and TRBJ2-1 provide the parts outside the CDR3, is EADIYQTPRYLVIGTGKKITLECSQTMGHDKMYWYQQDPGMELHLIHYSYGVNSTEKGDLSSESTVSRIRTEHFPLTLESARPSHTSQYLCASAGQVNEQFFGPGTRLTVL.

This clonotype was counted only a few times. The chain is built from TRBV7-6 and TRBJ1-1; 7 nucleotides align to TRBD1. This CDR3 has 16 amino acids. V gave up 6 bases and J gave up 0 bases; unmatched junction bases: 10. Germline CDR1 reads SGHVS; CDR2 reads FNYEAQ. The CDR3 reads CASRSSPGQMNTEAFF. The CDR3 DNA sequence: TGTGCCAGCAGGTCTAGTCCGGGACAGATGAACACTGAAGCTTTCTTT.

This clonotype has just a few counts. V gene TRBV12-3 or TRBV12-4 combines with J gene TRBJ2-5; no clear D gene. V was shortened by 5 bases and J by 2 bases, with 12 bases between the two germline ends. The CDR3 consists of 14 residues. The CDR3 bases are TGTGCCAGCAGTGTCACAGTTATACAAGAGACCCAGTACTTC. Protein product: CASSVTVIQETQYF.

The table lists this clonotype with a few counts. The CDR3 does not close with the conserved phenylalanine or tryptophan, likely indicating a read error. The J gene is TRBJ2-5, the V gene TRBV20-1; 12 nucleotides match TRBD2. The end of the DNA fits TRBJ2-7 better, so the J call may be wrong. The CDR3 is made up of 14 amino acids. Germline V CDR1 and CDR2: DFQATT, SNEGSKA (reference sequence). CDR3 sequence (DNA): TGCAGTGCTACGCGAAGACTAGCGGGGGACGAGCAGTACCTC. It translates to CSATRRLAGDEQYL.

This chain joins TRBV13 and TRBJ2-5; 11 bases agree with TRBD2. Germline assignment: CDR1 PRHDT and CDR2 FYEKMQ (reference sequence). CDR3 length: 17 amino acids. Germline trimming cut 8 bases from V and 11 bases from J; bases unmatched to any gene: 22. The chain's CDR3 is CASDPSLSGRGYNEQYF. CDR3 nucleotides: TGTGCCAGCGACCCCTCCCTTAGCGGGAGGGGCTACAATGAGCAGTACTTC.

The chain has TRBV29-1 and TRBJ1-1; 7 bases agree with TRBD1. CDR1 and CDR2 (germline): SQVTM, ANQGSEA. With V trimmed by 6 bases and J by 11 bases, 12 bases remained unmatched. The CDR3 is made up of 12 amino acids. CDR3 residues: CSVTGTATQAFF. In DNA form, the CDR3 reads TGCAGCGTCACCGGGACAGCCACCCAGGCTTTCTTT. The full variable domain, its missing parts supplied by reference TRBV29-1 and TRBJ1-1, is SAVISQKPSRDICQRGTSLTIQCQVDSQVTMMFWYRQQPGQSLTLIATANQGSEATYESGFVIDKFPISRPNLTFSTLTVSNMSPEDSSIYLCSVTGTATQAFFGQGTRLTVV.

The chain joins TRBV29-1 to TRBJ2-5, with D perhaps TRBD1 or TRBD2 (6 bases each). The V and J ends lost 5 bases and 7 bases respectively, with 17 bases between them. Germline CDR1 and CDR2: SQVTM and ANQGSEA. The CDR3 is made up of 13 amino acids. The CDR3 coding sequence is TGCAGCGTTCGTTCACCTAAGGGGGGGACCCAGTACTTC. As protein: CSVRSPKGGTQYF.

The sample holds a few counts of this clonotype. The V call is TRBV28, the J call TRBJ1-4; tentatively, D is TRBD1 (5 bases). CDR3 length equals 15 residues. Germline V lookup: CDR1 MDHEN, CDR2 SYDVKM. V was shortened by 1 base and J by 5 bases, with 11 bases between the two germline ends. The CDR3: CASSLSGGGNEKLFF. CDR3 bases: TGTGCCAGCAGTTTATCGGGTGGGGGGAATGAAAAACTGTTTTTT.

This rearrangement joins TRBV6-6 to TRBJ1-5; D is uncertain. Germline loops: CDR1 MNHNY, CDR2 SVGAGI (reference sequence). The CDR3 has 13 amino acids. Trimming took off 9 bases at V and 1 base at J, with 10 bases between the two ends. DNA of the CDR3: TGTGCCAGTATACAGAGGAGCAATCAGCCCCAGCATTTT. It is translated as CASIQRSNQPQHF.

The chain links TRBV29-1 to TRBJ2-7; TRBD1 aligns across 9 bases. The CDR3 runs 13 residues. V lost 4 bases to trimming and J lost 3 bases; unmatched junction nucleotides: 4. Germline-derived CDR1 and CDR2 are SQVTM and ANQGSEA. CDR3 protein: CSVGGTGFYEQYF. The DNA for the CDR3 is TGCAGCGTTGGGGGGACAGGGTTCTACGAGCAGTACTTC.

The sample holds a few counts of this clonotype. This rearrangement joins TRBV28 to TRBJ1-1; D uncertain. Germline V gene data show CDR1 as MDHEN and CDR2 as SYDVKM. V was shortened by 6 bases and J by 7 bases, with 15 bases between the two germline ends. This CDR3 contains 13 residues. The CDR3 protein is CASRQQISHEAFF. As DNA, the CDR3 is TGTGCCAGCAGGCAACAGATATCCCATGAAGCTTTCTTT.

The V call is TRBV4-3, the J call TRBJ1-2; unclear D gene. This CDR3 comprises 14 residues. V lost 1 base, J lost 5 bases, and 11 bases lay in between. CDR1 is LGHNA, CDR2 YSLEER, per germline. The CDR3 nucleotides read TGCGCCAGCAGCCAAGTGGCCCTTATTTATGGCTACACCTTC. Translation: CASSQVALIYGYTF.

This clonotype turned up a few times. This chain joins TRBV5-1 and TRBJ1-1; possibly TRBD1 for D (6 bases). Germline CDR1 and CDR2: SGHRS and YFSETQ. Trimming shortened V by 4 bases and J by 1 base, and 14 bases separated the two germline ends. The length of the CDR3 is 15 residues. The CDR3 DNA reads as TGCGCCAGCAGCCCTAGTGTGGGGGCGAACACTGAAGCTTTCTTT. Translated, it gives CASSPSVGANTEAFF.